This T cell receptor beta chain stems from a study of cytomegalovirus exposure and HLA in healthy donors. Findings and limits, study-wide: Testing in vitro showed three CMV-associated chains specific for CMV antigens. Later analysis identified about 17,000 TCR beta sequences associated with HLA alleles, using a false discovery rate threshold of 0.05.

Concerning this clone: The target antigen is unknown.

This CDR3 spans 14 amino acids. Germline lookup yields CDR1 KGHSH and CDR2 LQKENI. The junction had 8 bases not matched to a gene; V was cut back by 6 bases and J by 4 bases. At sampling all donors were nominally healthy, likely with unrecorded immune exposures. The PCR had 60 Vbeta and 13 Jbeta primers. Original handling: The authors later counted some 76 million unique TCR beta chains, 9.5 million to 13 million of them shared. Sequencing was performed with immunoSEQ multiplex PCR; in TCRdb, only in-frame clones are kept and a portion is missing. The D gene and trimming were derived from the DNA, and the V and J assignments and clone size from that table. This sample has under 130,000 clones, with approximately 69% found just once.

The sequence was obtained from a man under 40 in good health and CMV-seronegative. The V and J genes are TRBV18 and TRBJ1-1; the match to TRBD1 covers 7 bases. Sequences were obtained from PBMCs. The CDR3 region is CASSSQGWGTEAFF. CDR3 bases: TGTGCCAGCTCTTCACAGGGGTGGGGCACTGAAGCTTTCTTT.